This passage covers 32 T cell receptor beta chains from one sample sequenced in a study of cytomegalovirus exposure and HLA in healthy donors. PCR employed 60 Vbeta and 13 Jbeta primers. The assay was immunoSEQ multiplex PCR, and TCRdb's table has in-frame clones only and misses some. This table has approximately 190,000 clones, around 83% appearing once. The sequenced sample consisted of PBMCs. Every receptor here comes from a man in his forties in good health and CMV-seropositive.

The rearrangement joins TRBV28 to TRBJ2-2; D remains ambiguous. The V gene's germline CDR1 is MDHEN and CDR2 SYDVKM. Trimming took off 3 bases at V and 1 base at J, with 6 bases between the two ends. This CDR3 region has 14 residues. The CDR3 DNA is TGTGCCAGCAGTTTGTGGCAGAACACCGGGGAGCTGTTTTTT. This codes for CASSLWQNTGELFF.

This chain joins TRBV19 and TRBJ1-3; possibly TRBD1 for D (5 bases). Trimming cost V 2 bases and J 0 bases, with 14 bases left between them. CDR1 LNHDA and CDR2 SQIVND come from the germline V gene (reference sequence). The CDR3 consists of 17 residues. CDR3 loop: CASSIQGAITSGNTIYF. The CDR3 nucleotides read TGTGCCAGTAGTATACAAGGGGCAATTACCTCTGGAAACACCATATATTTT. Supplemented by reference TRBV19 and TRBJ1-3, the full variable domain reads DGGITQSPKYLFRKEGQNVTLSCEQNLNHDAMYWYRQDPGQGLRLIYYSQIVNDFQKGDIAEGYSVSREKKESFPLTVTSAQKNPTAFYLCASSIQGAITSGNTIYFGEGSWLTVV.

The V gene is TRBV5-1, the J gene TRBJ1-5; 8 bases line up with TRBD1. In germline, CDR1 is SGHRS, CDR2 YFSETQ. This CDR3 is 14 amino acids long. V lost 0 bases and J lost 7; bases outside the gene matches: 3. The CDR3, as DNA: TGCGCCAGCAGCTTGGGGACAGGGACACAGCCCCAGCATTTT. It codes for CASSLGTGTQPQHF.

This chain connects TRBV2 to TRBJ1-5; the D gene is possibly TRBD1 (5 bases). This CDR3 is 15 amino acids long. Germline V lookup: CDR1 SNHLY, CDR2 FYNNEI. V gave up 3 bases and J gave up 5 bases, with 14 bases separating them. The CDR3 nucleotides are TGTGCCAGCAGTGAGGAGCGGGGGTTCGATCAGCCCCAGCATTTT. This translates into CASSEERGFDQPQHF.

The chain joins TRBV7-9 to TRBJ1-1, with no clear D. The CDR3 consists of 13 residues. Germline CDR1 is SEHNR and CDR2 is FQNEAQ (reference sequence). Trimming stripped 0 bases from V and 1 base from J, with 3 bases between. CDR3 region: CASSLAQNTEAFF. The CDR3 nucleotides read TGTGCCAGCAGCTTAGCTCAGAACACTGAAGCTTTCTTT.

J is TRBJ1-2 and V is TRBV7-9; TRBD1 might be the D (6 bases). The CDR3 is made up of 14 amino acids. From germline, CDR1 is SEHNR and CDR2 FQNEAQ (reference sequence). V was pared by 5 bases and J by 1 base, with 11 bases between. CDR3 loop: CASSPQGGNYGYTF. In nucleotides, the CDR3 is TGTGCCAGCAGCCCTCAAGGGGGTAACTATGGCTACACCTTC.

This clone has only one observation. The rearrangement uses TRBV10-3 and TRBJ2-2; a possible D gene is TRBD2 (6 bases). With 6 bases removed from V and 2 bases from J, the gap between germline ends came to 19 bases. Per the germline V gene, CDR1 is ENHRY and CDR2 is SYGVKD. This CDR3 has 17 residues. This chain's CDR3 is CAISEMGAGRNTGELFF. The CDR3 nucleotides read TGTGCCATCAGCGAAATGGGTGCGGGACGTAACACCGGGGAGCTGTTTTTT.

This clone has only one observation. The chain uses TRBV5-5 and TRBJ2-7; 8 nucleotides line up with TRBD1. V was clipped by 4 bases and J by 0 bases; unmatched bases: 6. Germline V gene lookup returns CDR1 SGHKS and CDR2 YYEKEE (reference sequence). This CDR3 comprises 15 residues. The CDR3 bases are TGTGCCAGCAGCCCGCGGACAGGGAGCTCCTACGAGCAGTACTTC. Translating gives CASSPRTGSSYEQYF.

This rearrangement joins TRBV29-1 to TRBJ2-5; a weak D match, TRBD1 (5 bases). Germline V CDR1 and CDR2: SQVTM, ANQGSEA. V lost 3 bases to trimming and J lost 5 bases, with 13 bases between them. This CDR3 contains 13 residues. The CDR3 region has the DNA TGCAGCGTTGACGGACAAGGCCGGGAGACCCAGTACTTC. Translation: CSVDGQGRETQYF.

The chain links TRBV29-1 to TRBJ2-7; 7 positions agree with TRBD1. The CDR3 length is 12 residues. Germline V gene sequence: CDR1 SQVTM, CDR2 ANQGSEA. The V and J ends lost 6 bases and 4 bases, in that order; junction bases with no gene match: 6. The DNA for the CDR3 is TGCAGCGTCCGGGACAGCTTATACGAGCAGTACTTC. It encodes CSVRDSLYEQYF.

This clone showed up just once. J is TRBJ1-2 and V is TRBV5-1, with 9 bases identical to TRBD1. The CDR3 totals 16 residues. V was clipped by 4 bases and J by 2 bases; unmatched bases: 9. Germline-derived CDR1 and CDR2 are SGHRS and YFSETQ. CDR3 bases: TGCGCCAGCAGCGGGACAGGGCGTCGTATAAACTATGGCTACACCTTC. This gives the protein CASSGTGRRINYGYTF.

The J gene is TRBJ1-1, the V gene TRBV6-5; D not resolved. The V gene lost 0 bases and the J gene lost 1 base, with 6 bases spanning the gap. The germline CDR1 and CDR2 sequences are MNHEY and SVGAGI. This CDR3 has 14 amino acids. The CDR3 is CASSYSGKNTEAFF. The CDR3 bases are TGTGCCAGCAGTTACTCGGGCAAGAACACTGAAGCTTTCTTT.

The table lists this clone with a count of one. This rearrangement joins TRBV15 to TRBJ2-7; 7 bases match TRBD2. This CDR3 spans 15 amino acids. Losses at the gene ends were 0 bases for V and 2 bases for J; bases not matched to a gene: 4. Germline assignment: CDR1 LNHNV and CDR2 YYDKDF (reference sequence). DNA of the CDR3: TGTGCCACCAGCAGAGAGGTGGCGGGAGCCTACGAGCAGTACTTC. Translated, it gives CATSREVAGAYEQYF.

The J gene is TRBJ2-7, the V gene TRBV14; 10 bases are shared with TRBD1. Germline-derived CDR1 and CDR2 are SGHDN and FVKESK. The junction had 10 bases not matched to a gene; V was cut back by 1 base and J by 1 base. CDR3 size: 18 residues. Written as DNA, the CDR3 is TGTGCCAGCAGCCAAGGGACAGGGGGGCCCGCCCGTTCCTACGAGCAGTACTTC. Amino acids: CASSQGTGGPARSYEQYF. Complete variable domain (other parts from reference TRBV14 and TRBJ2-7): EAGVTQFPSHSVIEKGQTVTLRCDPISGHDNLYWYRRVMGKEIKFLLHFVKESKQDESGMPNNRFLAERTGGTYSTLKVQPAELEDSGVYFCASSQGTGGPARSYEQYFGPGTRLTVT.

This chain connects TRBV29-1 to TRBJ2-7, with 12 bases identical to TRBD1. The trim removed 5 bases at V and 4 bases at J, leaving 9 bases unmatched. This CDR3 region has 15 residues. The germline CDR1 and CDR2 sequences are SQVTM and ANQGSEA. The CDR3 nucleotides read TGCAGCGTTCCCGGGACAGGGGGCGAAATTTACGAGCAGTACTTC. This gives the protein CSVPGTGGEIYEQYF.

This chain joins TRBV6-1 and TRBJ2-1, with D possibly matching TRBD2 (6 bases). This CDR3 has 14 residues. Germline CDR1 is MNHNS and CDR2 is SASEGT. V dropped 7 bases and J dropped 6 bases, with 16 bases sitting between them. CDR3 in amino acids: CASTTLGGSNEQFF. The DNA of the CDR3 is TGTGCCAGCACCACCCTGGGAGGCTCCAATGAGCAGTTCTTC.

The chain links TRBV5-1 to TRBJ1-1; no firm D call. The CDR3 has 18 amino acids. V gave up 7 bases and J gave up 0 bases, with 25 bases separating them. Germline V gene data show CDR1 as SGHRS and CDR2 as YFSETQ. This chain's CDR3 is CASARSAGSGFMNTEAFF. CDR3 nucleotides: TGCGCCAGCGCCCGATCGGCGGGATCGGGTTTTATGAACACTGAAGCTTTCTTT.

V and J are TRBV28 and TRBJ2-7, with TRBD1 matching over 9 bases. V lost 5 bases, J lost 0 bases, and 8 bases stayed unmatched. CDR1 MDHEN and CDR2 SYDVKM come from the germline V gene. CDR3 size: 16 residues. The CDR3 DNA sequence: TGTGCCAGCAGTGGGGAGGGACAGGGAGTCTCCTACGAGCAGTACTTC. Protein product: CASSGEGQGVSYEQYF.

This chain connects TRBV5-4 to TRBJ2-7, with 8 positions matching TRBD1. The CDR3 totals 15 residues. Germline CDR1 reads SGHNT; CDR2 reads YYREEE (reference sequence). Losses at the gene ends were 7 bases for V and 1 base for J; bases not matched to a gene: 10. The DNA for the CDR3 is TGTGCCAGCGGTCAACCAGGGGGCGTATCCTACGAGCAGTACTTC. This sequence encodes CASGQPGGVSYEQYF.

V usage is TRBV4-2 and J usage is TRBJ2-5; 7 nucleotides agree with TRBD2. Per the germline V gene, CDR1 is LGHNA and CDR2 is YNFKEQ. CDR3 length equals 16 residues. The junction had 13 bases not matched to a gene; V was cut back by 5 bases and J by 4 bases. CDR3 sequence (DNA): TGTGCCAGCAGCGACGCGAAGAGTGGGGGGGTAGAGACCCAGTACTTC. Encoded protein: CASSDAKSGGVETQYF.

Details on this clone: A read error may produce the germline difference seen at one junction end. The V call is TRBV27, the J call TRBJ2-4, with D hard to call. This CDR3 is 14 amino acids long. Germline values: CDR1 MNHEY, CDR2 SMNVEV (reference sequence). CDR3: CASSIPGTKNSQYF. DNA for the CDR3: TGTGCCAGCAGTATCCCAGGAACCAAAAACAGTCAGTACTTC.

This clone was picked up one time. The CDR3 DNA reads TGTGCCAGCAGCAAGCTAGCGAGCTCCTACAATGAGCAGTTCTTC. This translates into CASSKLASSYNEQFF. This sequence joins TRBV7-3 and TRBJ2-1; perhaps TRBD2 as D (6 bases). Germline V lookup: CDR1 SGHTA, CDR2 FQGTGA. The CDR3 length is 15 residues. V was pared by 5 bases and J by 0 bases, with 11 bases between.

The CDR3 nucleotides are TGTGCCAGCAGGGACGACAGGGATTTACAGTTCTTC. Translation gives CASRDDRDLQFF. The chain carries TRBV2 and TRBJ2-1; 7 bases are a match to TRBD1. Germline V gives CDR1 SNHLY, CDR2 FYNNEI. The ends lost 6 bases at V and 13 bases at J; junction bases unmatched: 9. This CDR3 has 12 residues.

This chain connects TRBV11-2 to TRBJ2-5, with TRBD2 matching over 9 bases. CDR3 length: 15 amino acids. V gave up 5 bases and J gave up 7 bases; unmatched junction bases: 11. Germline V lookup: CDR1 SGHAT, CDR2 FQNNGV. CDR3 bases: TGTGCCAGCAGCCTTCAGGGACTAGCTTCGGGGACCCAGTACTTC. Its translation is CASSLQGLASGTQYF.

J is TRBJ1-1 and V is TRBV6-1; maybe TRBD1 (6 bases). Between the trimmed V and J ends, which lost 0 bases and 2 bases, there was a span of 16 bases. Looked up from germline, CDR1 is MNHNS and CDR2 is SASEGT. CDR3 length: 17 amino acids. Written as DNA, the CDR3 is TGTGCCAGCAGTGAAGCGGGCAGGGGTCCACTTAACACTGAAGCTTTCTTT. Encoded protein: CASSEAGRGPLNTEAFF.

V is TRBV29-1 and J is TRBJ2-2, with D possibly TRBD1 on 5 matching bases. The CDR3 is 16 amino acids. Trimming took off 2 bases at V and 7 bases at J, with 20 bases between the two ends. Germline CDR1 reads SQVTM; CDR2 reads ANQGSEA. The CDR3 DNA is TGCAGCGTTGAAAAAGTCCAGGGCCGGTCTAGCGGGGAGCTGTTTTTT. Translating it yields CSVEKVQGRSSGELFF.

Comment on this clone: The junction shows a germline mismatch at one end, possibly a read error. This sequence joins TRBV5-1 and TRBJ2-4; 9 bases are shared with TRBD2. CDR3 length: 11 residues. Germline CDR1 SGHRS, CDR2 YFSETQ. The CDR3, as DNA: TGCGCCAGCAGCTTGGGACTAGCGGAGAGATTC. Amino acid sequence: CASSLGLAERF. Full variable domain (missing parts from reference TRBV5-1 and TRBJ2-4): KAGVTQTPRYLIKTRGQQVTLSCSPISGHRSVSWYQQTPGQGLQFLFEYFSETQRNKGNFPGRFSGRQFSNSRSEMNVSTLELGDSALYLCASSLGLAERFGAGTRLSVL.

This clone is a singleton in its sample. J is TRBJ2-5 and V is TRBV6-5, with 7 bases lining up with TRBD1. This CDR3 has 14 amino acids. The germline V gene has CDR1 MNHEY and CDR2 SVGAGI. The V gene end was trimmed by 2 bases and the J gene end by 5 bases; junction bases not matched to a gene: 5. In nucleotides, the CDR3 is TGTGCCAGCAGTTACGACAGGGTGGTGGAGACCCAGTACTTC. Its translation is CASSYDRVVETQYF.

This clone has more than one count but fewer than ten. The J gene is TRBJ2-5, the V gene TRBV2, with a tentative D call TRBD2 (6 bases). V was shortened by 6 bases and J by 2 bases, with 13 bases between the two germline ends. In germline, CDR1 is SNHLY, CDR2 FYNNEI. The CDR3 has 14 residues. CDR3 bases: TGTGCCAGCAGGTCCGGGACTTATCAAGAGACCCAGTACTTC. Protein product: CASRSGTYQETQYF.

The genes are TRBV7-2 and TRBJ2-7; unclear D gene. The V and J ends lost 5 bases and 4 bases respectively, with 12 bases between them. The CDR3 loop spans 13 amino acids. Germline values: CDR1 SGHTA, CDR2 FQGNSA. The CDR3, as DNA: TGTGCCAGCAGCCCCCCAGGTGGTTACGAGCAGTACTTC. It is translated as CASSPPGGYEQYF.

The genes are TRBV6-6 and TRBJ2-7, with D maybe TRBD2 (6 bases). The CDR3 extends over 14 amino acids. The V gene lost 8 bases and the J gene lost 3 bases, with 17 bases spanning the gap. Germline V gene sequence: CDR1 MNHNY, CDR2 SVGAGI (reference sequence). The CDR3 loop reads CASLPFGGRYEQYF. As DNA, the CDR3 is TGTGCCAGCCTTCCCTTCGGGGGACGCTACGAGCAGTACTTC.

The CDR3 sequence is CASSRQGLGANVLTF. CDR3 nucleotides: TGTGCCAGCAGTCGACAGGGTTTAGGGGCCAACGTCCTGACTTTC. V usage is TRBV5-6 and J usage is TRBJ2-6; 7 bases fit TRBD1. Germline CDR1 and CDR2: SGHDT and YYEEEE. This CDR3 has 15 amino acids. The J segment lost 4 bases and the V segment lost 5 bases, leaving 6 bases of the junction unmatched.